This T cell receptor (beta chain) appears in the sequencing data of a study of control samples from healthy donors and cancer patients. Trimming took 6 bases from V and 12 from J, leaving 15 bases between them. Germline assignment: CDR1 SQVTM and CDR2 ANQGSEA. The CDR3 is 11 amino acids. Here immunoSEQ multiplex PCR was the method, and the copy in TCRdb shows in-frame clones only, minus some. The repertoire consists of about 92,000 clones, with around 80% occurring once and the leading ten covering over 7.5%. This chain connects TRBV29-1 to TRBJ2-1, with D perhaps matching TRBD1 (5 bases). The sequence was obtained from a woman in her fifties or sixties in good health. The sample was blood. The CDR3 DNA sequence: TGCAGCGTCGGCGACAGTAGAGGGCAGTTCTTC. Translation: CSVGDSRGQFF.